This T cell receptor beta chain was sequenced in a study of cytomegalovirus exposure and HLA in healthy donors. As concerns this clone: Its antigen is unidentified.

The ends were cut back, 1 base at V and 8 bases at J, with 8 bases in the middle. The CDR3 is 12 residues long. Germline CDR1 SEHNR, CDR2 FQNEAQ (reference sequence). Regarding the study as a whole: Researchers counted about 150 TCR beta chains as cytomegalovirus-associated. The CMV antigen specificity of three CMV-associated chains was confirmed through in vitro analysis. In an earlier analysis, productive rearrangement rates for most beta V segments clustered near 87% or 30%. In a later analysis, parvovirus B19, influenza, CMV and Epstein-Barr virus appeared linked to several top co-occurrence clusters.

The PCR contained 60 Vbeta and 13 Jbeta primers. Profiled with immunoSEQ multiplex PCR; TCRdb holds only in-frame clones, not every one. The profile shows approximately 150,000 clones, approximately 71% of them singletons. The sample consisted of PBMCs. The clonotype comes from a man between 40 and 49 years old in good health and CMV-seronegative. The chain links TRBV7-9 to TRBJ1-1; no clear D. The CDR3 region is CASSLGTKEAFF. The CDR3 bases are TGTGCCAGCAGCTTAGGGACTAAAGAAGCTTTCTTT.